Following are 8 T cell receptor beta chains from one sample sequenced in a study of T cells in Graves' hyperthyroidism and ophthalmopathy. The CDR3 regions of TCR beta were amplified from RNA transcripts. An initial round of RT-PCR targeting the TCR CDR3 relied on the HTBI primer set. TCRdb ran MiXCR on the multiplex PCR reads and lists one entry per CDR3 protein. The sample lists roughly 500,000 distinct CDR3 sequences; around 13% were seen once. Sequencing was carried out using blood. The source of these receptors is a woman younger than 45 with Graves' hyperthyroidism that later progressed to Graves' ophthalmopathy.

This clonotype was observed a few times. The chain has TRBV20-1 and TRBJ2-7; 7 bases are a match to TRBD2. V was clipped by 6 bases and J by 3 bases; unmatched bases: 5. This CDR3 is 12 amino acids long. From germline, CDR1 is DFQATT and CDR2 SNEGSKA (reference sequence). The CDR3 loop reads CSAHAGDYEQYF. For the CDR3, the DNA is TGCAGTGCCCATGCGGGGGACTACGAGCAGTACTTC.

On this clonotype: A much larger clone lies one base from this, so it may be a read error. The CDR3 spells CASSLALVGGAPSEQFF. The DNA of the CDR3 is TGTGCCAGCAGCTTAGCTTTGGTCGGAGGGGCCCCAAGTGAGCAGTTCTTC. The rearrangement links TRBV11-3 to TRBJ2-1; D possibly corresponds to TRBD2 (6 bases). The length of the CDR3 is 17 residues. Germline V gene data show CDR1 as SGHNT and CDR2 as YENEEA. Between the trimmed V and J ends, which lost 1 base and 9 bases, there was a span of 22 bases.

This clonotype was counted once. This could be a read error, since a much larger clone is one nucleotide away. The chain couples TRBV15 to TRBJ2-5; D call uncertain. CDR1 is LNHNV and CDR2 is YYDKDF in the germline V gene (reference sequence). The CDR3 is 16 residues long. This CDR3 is CTTSPRTPRSGETQYF. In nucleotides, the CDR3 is TGTACCACCAGCCCCCGAACCCCCAGGTCCGGAGAGACCCAGTACTTC.

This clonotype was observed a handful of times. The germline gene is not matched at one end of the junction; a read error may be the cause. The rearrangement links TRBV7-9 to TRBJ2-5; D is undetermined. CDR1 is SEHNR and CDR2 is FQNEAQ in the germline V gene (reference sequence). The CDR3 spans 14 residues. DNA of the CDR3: TGTGCCAGCAGCTTAGATACTCCCGGAAGACACCCTTCCTTC. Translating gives CASSLDTPGRHPSF.

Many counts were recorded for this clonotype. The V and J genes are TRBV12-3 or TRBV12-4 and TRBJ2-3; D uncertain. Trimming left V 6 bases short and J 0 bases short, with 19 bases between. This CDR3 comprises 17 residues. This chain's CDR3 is CASSHGRSGRSTDTQYF. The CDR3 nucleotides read TGTGCCAGCAGCCATGGTCGCAGTGGAAGGAGCACAGATACGCAGTATTTT.

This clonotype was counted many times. The CDR3 loop is CASSFHREEAFF. The CDR3 DNA reads as TGTGCCAGCAGTTTTCACAGGGAGGAAGCTTTCTTT. The rearrangement joins TRBV6-2 or TRBV6-3 to TRBJ1-1, with D tentatively TRBD1 (6 bases). The V gene's germline CDR1 is MNHEY and CDR2 SVGEGT. The CDR3 covers 12 residues. V lost 4 bases, J lost 8 bases, and 11 bases lay in between.

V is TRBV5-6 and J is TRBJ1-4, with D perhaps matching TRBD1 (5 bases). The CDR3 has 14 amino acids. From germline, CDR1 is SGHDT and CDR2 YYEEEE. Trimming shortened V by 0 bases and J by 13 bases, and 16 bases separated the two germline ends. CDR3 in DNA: TGTGCCAGCAGCTTGGGTACAGGTCCCCAGGGACTGTTTTTT. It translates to CASSLGTGPQGLFF.

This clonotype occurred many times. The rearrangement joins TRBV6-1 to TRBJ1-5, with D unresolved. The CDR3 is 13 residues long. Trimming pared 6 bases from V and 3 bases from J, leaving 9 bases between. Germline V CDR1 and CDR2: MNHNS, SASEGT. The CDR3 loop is CASRTQDNQPQHF. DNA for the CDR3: TGTGCCAGCAGGACTCAGGACAATCAGCCCCAGCATTTT.